A selection of T cell receptor beta chains follows, all from one sample in a study of OX40 agonist ivuxolimab in advanced cancers. The data were produced by immunoSEQ multiplex PCR, yet TCRdb's version contains in-frame clones alone and is incomplete. The data contain around 49,000 clones, over 60% of them singletons. The sequencing used CD4+ or CD8+ T cells sorted from blood, collected in a trial of the OX40 agonist ivuxolimab. Receptors were obtained from an adult with an advanced solid tumor such as melanoma, head and neck, liver or kidney cancer. The CDR3 runs from the conserved cysteine through the conserved F or W.

j_gene	v_gene	CDR3aa
TRBJ2-3	TRBV4-2	CASSQGDNIGGTQYF
TRBJ2-7	TRBV10-3	CAISESEGPYEQYF
TRBJ2-1	TRBV7-2	CASSLAGTGFNEQFF
TRBJ1-3	TRBV7-2	CASSLGPVSSGNTIYF
TRBJ2-5	TRBV7-2	CASSSPGQEETQYF
TRBJ2-7	TRBV15	CATSRDFSGTSAGQYF
TRBJ2-1	TRBV4-1	CASSQALSWGEQFF
TRBJ1-2	TRBV4-1	CASSQDIAGGYTF
TRBJ2-1	TRBV6-1	CASTPGLAGEQFF
TRBJ2-1	TRBV11-2	CASSSWSGTNEQFF
TRBJ1-3	TRBV4-1	CASSTTSGNTIYF
TRBJ1-2	TRBV19	CASSIGGLRGGYTF
TRBJ2-1	TRBV5-1	CASSLGIANEQFF
TRBJ2-6	TRBV5-1	CASSTDGSGANVLTF
TRBJ1-3	TRBV9	CASSGTGTSGNTIYF
TRBJ2-7	TRBV28	CASSPLSGEQYF
TRBJ1-1	TRBV19	CASSPRQGATTEAFF
TRBJ1-6	TRBV6-1	CASSEMRDSPLHF
TRBJ2-1	TRBV10-3	CAISGSSGINEQFF
TRBJ2-5	TRBV13	CASSSSGLAGEPETQYF
TRBJ1-1	TRBV5-6	CASSLDPRGRVDTEAFF
TRBJ2-3	TRBV4-3	CASSQDAWTSGRRDTQYF
TRBJ2-7	TRBV7-2	CASSLVSRTYEQYF